The T cell receptor (beta chain) under discussion was sequenced for a study of T cell responses to AZD1222 COVID-19 vaccine. Assay: immunoSEQ multiplex PCR; the TCRdb copy retains only in-frame clones and omits some. The data contain 100,000 to 150,000 clones, around 90% of them singletons. This CDR3 spans 16 amino acids. Germline assignment: CDR1 MGHRA and CDR2 YSYEKL. V shed 0 bases, J shed 9 bases, and the junction held 9 bases outside the gene matches. The sequence was obtained from an adult in good health. The rearrangement joins TRBV4-1 to TRBJ2-1, with 9 bases aligning to TRBD1. The input for sequencing was peripheral blood, taken on day 0 of AZD1222 vaccination. The CDR3: CASSQDLWDRVGEQFF. The CDR3 DNA reads as TGCGCCAGCAGCCAAGATTTATGGGACAGGGTGGGTGAGCAGTTCTTC.